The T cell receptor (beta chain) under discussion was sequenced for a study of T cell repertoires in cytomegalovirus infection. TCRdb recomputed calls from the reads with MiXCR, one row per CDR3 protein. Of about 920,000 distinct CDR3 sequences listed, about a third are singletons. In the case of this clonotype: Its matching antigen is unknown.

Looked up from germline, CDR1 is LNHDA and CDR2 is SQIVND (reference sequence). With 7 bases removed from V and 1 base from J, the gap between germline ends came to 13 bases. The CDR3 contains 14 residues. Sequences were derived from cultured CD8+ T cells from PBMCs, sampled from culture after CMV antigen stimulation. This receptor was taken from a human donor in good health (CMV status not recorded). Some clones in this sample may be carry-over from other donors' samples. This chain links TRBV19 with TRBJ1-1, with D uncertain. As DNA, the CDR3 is TGTGCCAGTATCGGGCCGGGAGAGAACACTGAAGCTTTCTTT. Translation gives CASIGPGENTEAFF.